This T cell receptor (beta chain) appears in the sequencing data of a study of monozygotic twins with inflammatory bowel disease. Study-level results: Among twins, concordant and discordant pairs did not differ in repertoire similarity, possibly from limited power.

Note on this clonotype: Antigen specificity is unknown.

CDR1 and CDR2 (germline): DFQATT, SNEGSKA (reference sequence). The CDR3 runs to 17 residues. cDNA synthesis was performed in eight separate reactions for each sample. TCRdb re-called the 5' RACE reads, yielding one record per CDR3 amino acid sequence without DNA. The table counts 400,000 to 500,000 distinct CDR3 sequences; under 3% lies in the top ten. The chain uses TRBV20-1 and TRBJ2-5; checking the TCRdb D call of TRBD1 is not possible without DNA. Sequences were obtained from blood. This receptor was taken from a human donor with ulcerative colitis or Crohn's disease, or a healthy co-twin of an affected twin (not recorded which). The CDR3 reads CSAPPPWGGQGEQTQYF.